This T cell receptor beta chain derives from a study of shared clonotypes between healthy human individuals. General study points: Shared clonotypes: 4.5% to 6.5% naive CD4, 3% to 3.5% naive CD8, roughly 2.2% memory CD4, more than 0.3% memory CD8. Sequencing of the sorted subsets was shown by rarefaction to be incomplete despite large depth.

Turning to this clone: Antigen specificity is unknown. A clone one base away is much larger, so this may be a read error. The sample holds other DNA sequences that translate to the same CDR3.

V lost 0 bases, J lost 0 bases, and 3 bases lay in between. Germline V CDR1 and CDR2: SGHRS, YFSETQ. The CDR3 covers 13 residues. Each cell subset's genomic DNA was divided evenly among several immunoSEQ plates. TCRdb's table, derived via immunoSEQ multiplex PCR, lists solely in-frame clones and lacks some. The sample yields 2 million to 2.5 million clones, just over 90% seen once. The clonotype comes from a man aged 18 to 30 in good health. Some clones in this sample may be carry-over from other donors' samples. The sequenced sample was naive CD4+ T cells from PBMCs. This sample's subset: CD45RA+ positively selected. J is TRBJ1-1 and V is TRBV5-1, with D uncertain. The CDR3 DNA reads TGCGCCAGCAGCTTGGGGTTGAACACTGAAGCTTTCTTT. Protein sequence: CASSLGLNTEAFF.